These 27 T cell receptor beta chains share one sample of origin, sequenced in a study of T cell repertoires in cytomegalovirus infection. One entry per CDR3 protein, called by TCRdb with MiXCR from the reads. The profile covers some 220,000 distinct CDR3 sequences, with roughly 12% appearing a single time and 1.5% to 2% taken by the ten largest. Sequencing was done on a sample of PBMCs. The origin of the receptors is a human donor in good health (CMV status not recorded). Some clones in this sample may be carry-over from other donors' samples.

The rearrangement joins TRBV28 to TRBJ1-2, with TRBD1 identical over 8 bases. This CDR3 is built from 15 residues. Germline CDR1 is MDHEN and CDR2 is SYDVKM. The trim removed 10 bases at V and 1 base at J, leaving 11 bases unmatched. CDR3 sequence: CATPRDRSYNYGYTF. The CDR3 DNA is TGTGCCACCCCAAGGGACAGGAGCTATAACTATGGCTACACCTTC.

Note on this clonotype: One junction end disagrees with the germline gene, perhaps due to a read error. The gene calls are TRBV7-2 and TRBJ2-7; TRBD2 aligns across 7 bases. The CDR3 is 12 amino acids. Germline lookup yields CDR1 SGHTA and CDR2 FQGNSA. The CDR3, as DNA: TGTGCCAGCAGCTTAGGAGGGAGGGGTCTTAGCTTC. Protein product: CASSLGGRGLSF.

This clonotype came up many times. This chain joins TRBV28 and TRBJ2-6, with 13 bases fitting TRBD2. The CDR3 loop spans 20 amino acids. The V and J ends lost 5 bases and 0 bases, in that order; junction bases with no gene match: 10. Germline assignment: CDR1 MDHEN and CDR2 SYDVKM. The CDR3 is CASSVPGLAGTNSGANVLTF. The CDR3 DNA reads TGTGCCAGCAGTGTACCGGGACTAGCGGGGACCAACTCTGGGGCCAACGTCCTGACTTTC.

This clonotype was detected ten times or more. This chain joins TRBV7-2 and TRBJ1-5, with a tentative D call TRBD1 (6 bases). The CDR3 contains 15 residues. Trimming shortened V by 0 bases and J by 6 bases, and 12 bases separated the two germline ends. CDR1 and CDR2 from the germline V gene are SGHTA and FQGNSA. CDR3 sequence: CASSLAASGVQPQHF. CDR3 nucleotides: TGTGCCAGCAGCTTAGCGGCGTCAGGGGTTCAGCCCCAGCATTTT.

V is TRBV28 and J is TRBJ1-2, with D unclear. This CDR3 is built from 14 residues. Trimming left V 7 bases short and J 4 bases short, with 16 bases between. The germline CDR1 and CDR2 sequences are MDHEN and SYDVKM. In DNA form, the CDR3 reads TGTGCCAGCACTCAGACGGACTTGAGCTATGGCTACACCTTC. Protein: CASTQTDLSYGYTF.

This clonotype has a count of ten or more. The chain couples TRBV7-2 to TRBJ2-7; D ambiguous. The CDR3 totals 14 residues. Germline V gene data show CDR1 as SGHTA and CDR2 as FQGNSA. V lost 3 bases to trimming and J lost 0 bases, with 9 bases between them. CDR3 region: CASSFASRSYEQYF. The CDR3 DNA is TGTGCCAGCAGCTTTGCATCTCGCTCCTACGAGCAGTACTTC.

The chain joins TRBV28 to TRBJ2-7; 7 bases are a match to TRBD2. The trim removed 10 bases at V and 3 bases at J, leaving 9 bases unmatched. Looked up from germline, CDR1 is MDHEN and CDR2 is SYDVKM. This CDR3 has 13 amino acids. The CDR3 nucleotides read TGTGCCATCGGGAGGAGGATGTTCTACGAGCAGTACTTC. It encodes CAIGRRMFYEQYF. The full variable domain, its missing parts supplied by reference TRBV28 and TRBJ2-7, is DVKVTQSSRYLVKRTGEKVFLECVQDMDHENMFWYRQDPGLGLRLIYFSYDVKMKEKGDIPEGYSVSREKKERFSLILESASTNQTSMYLCAIGRRMFYEQYFGPGTRLTVT.

This clonotype has at least ten counts. This chain joins TRBV7-2 and TRBJ1-5; D is uncertain. The CDR3 spans 14 residues. Trimming shortened V by 5 bases and J by 0 bases, and 8 bases separated the two germline ends. Looked up from germline, CDR1 is SGHTA and CDR2 is FQGNSA. The CDR3 DNA is TGTGCCAGCAGCCCATTCAATAGCAATCAGCCCCAGCATTTT. Its translation: CASSPFNSNQPQHF.

This clonotype has at least ten counts. The chain uses TRBV7-2 and TRBJ1-1; perhaps TRBD1 as D (5 bases). V lost 5 bases to trimming and J lost 9 bases, with 10 bases between them. The CDR3 contains 11 residues. CDR1 is SGHTA, CDR2 FQGNSA, per germline. The DNA of the CDR3 is TGTGCCAGCAGCCCGGGACCGCAAGCTTTCTTT. The encoded protein is CASSPGPQAFF.

This chain uses TRBV18 with TRBJ2-1; D might be TRBD1 (5 bases). The CDR3 extends over 15 amino acids. The V end lost 0 bases, the J end lost 8 bases, and 14 bases lay between the germline ends. Germline values: CDR1 KGHSH, CDR2 LQKENI. The CDR3, as DNA: TGTGCCAGCTCACCACCGTCAGGGATTAGGGATGAGCAGTTCTTC. Translated, it gives CASSPPSGIRDEQFF. Full variable domain (missing parts from reference TRBV18 and TRBJ2-1): NAGVMQNPRHLVRRRGQEARLRCSPMKGHSHVYWYRQLPEEGLKFMVYLQKENIIDESGMPKERFSAEFPKEGPSILRIQQVVRGDSAAYFCASSPPSGIRDEQFFGPGTRLTVL.

The chain employs TRBV18 and TRBJ2-7; 9 nucleotides align to TRBD2. Trimming removed 1 base from V and 1 base from J; junction bases left unmatched: 5. The CDR3 loop spans 16 amino acids. Germline V CDR1 and CDR2: KGHSH, LQKENI. For the CDR3, the DNA is TGTGCCAGCTCACCACTCAGTAGCGGGGGTTCCTACGAGCAGTACTTC. Translated: CASSPLSSGGSYEQYF. Combining the CDR3 with reference TRBV18 and TRBJ2-7 gives the whole variable domain NAGVMQNPRHLVRRRGQEARLRCSPMKGHSHVYWYRQLPEEGLKFMVYLQKENIIDESGMPKERFSAEFPKEGPSILRIQQVVRGDSAAYFCASSPLSSGGSYEQYFGPGTRLTVT.

V gene TRBV5-1 combines with J gene TRBJ1-1; 8 nucleotides line up with TRBD1. CDR1 is SGHRS, CDR2 YFSETQ, per germline. The CDR3 is made up of 15 amino acids. With 3 bases clipped from V and 0 bases from J, the junction kept 4 bases outside the gene matches. This chain's CDR3 is CASSYGQGLNTEAFF. For the CDR3, the DNA is TGCGCCAGCAGCTATGGACAGGGTTTGAACACTGAAGCTTTCTTT.

The V and J genes are TRBV6-2 or TRBV6-3 and TRBJ1-2; D unclear. This CDR3 spans 12 amino acids. V shed 2 bases and J shed 5 bases, with 6 bases lying between them. The germline CDR1 and CDR2 sequences are MNHEY and SVGEGT. CDR3 DNA sequence: TGTGCCAGCAGTTACCCCGCGTATGGCTACACCTTC. Residues: CASSYPAYGYTF.

This chain connects TRBV19 to TRBJ2-7; TRBD2 matches at 13 bases. Per germline, CDR1 LNHDA and CDR2 SQIVND (reference sequence). This CDR3 region has 17 residues. The V gene end was trimmed by 6 bases and the J gene end by 0 bases; junction bases not matched to a gene: 8. Written as DNA, the CDR3 is TGTGCCAGTAGAAGACTAGCGGGAGGCTTGTCCTCCTACGAGCAGTACTTC. This gives the protein CASRRLAGGLSSYEQYF.

This chain joins TRBV11-2 and TRBJ1-2; a weak D match, TRBD1 (5 bases). The CDR3 runs to 13 residues. The V end lost 5 bases, the J end lost 7 bases, and 14 bases lay between the germline ends. Per the germline V gene, CDR1 is SGHAT and CDR2 is FQNNGV. This CDR3 reads CASSGTGAGGYTF. The CDR3 DNA reads TGTGCCAGCAGCGGGACGGGTGCAGGTGGCTACACCTTC.

This clonotype was found a few times. The chain carries TRBV4-1 and TRBJ2-1; 13 bases agree with TRBD2. The CDR3 runs to 15 residues. Unmatched junction bases numbered 7, after V lost 4 bases and J lost 10 bases. Germline CDR1 is MGHRA and CDR2 is YSYEKL. CDR3 sequence: CASSRGLAGAGEQFF. In DNA, the CDR3 is TGCGCCAGCAGCCGTGGACTAGCGGGAGCGGGGGAGCAGTTCTTC.

The chain combines TRBV5-1 with TRBJ1-2; 7 bases align to TRBD1. The CDR3 runs to 16 residues. After removal of 0 bases from V and 4 bases from J, the junction contained 9 bases not matched to a gene. CDR1 SGHRS and CDR2 YFSETQ come from the germline V gene. The CDR3 sequence is CASSLDPSTGPYGYTF. The DNA for the CDR3 is TGCGCCAGCAGCTTGGACCCCTCGACAGGGCCCTATGGCTACACCTTC.

The table lists this clonotype with many counts. The V and J genes are TRBV2 and TRBJ2-1; D is possibly TRBD2 (5 bases). CDR1 is SNHLY and CDR2 is FYNNEI in the germline V gene. The CDR3 is made up of 15 amino acids. Trimming took off 3 bases at V and 0 bases at J, with 9 bases between the two ends. CDR3 loop: CASSDSGSSYNEQFF. The CDR3 DNA reads as TGTGCCAGCAGTGACAGCGGTAGCTCCTACAATGAGCAGTTCTTC.

This clonotype was recorded at least ten times. DNA of the CDR3: TGTGCCAGCAGCTTAGACCCCGTGAGGCGGGAGACCCAGTACTTC. It codes for CASSLDPVRRETQYF. The rearrangement links TRBV11-2 to TRBJ2-5; no clear D. CDR1 is SGHAT, CDR2 FQNNGV, per germline. V gave up 0 bases and J gave up 5 bases, with 13 bases separating them. This CDR3 spans 15 amino acids.

J is TRBJ1-2 and V is TRBV4-1; TRBD1 agrees at 9 bases. CDR1 and CDR2 from the germline V gene are MGHRA and YSYEKL. This CDR3 comprises 14 residues. The trim removed 1 base at V and 7 bases at J, leaving 4 bases unmatched. The CDR3 here is CASSQGGTGRGYTF. CDR3 in DNA: TGCGCCAGCAGCCAAGGGGGGACAGGGCGTGGCTACACCTTC.

This clonotype was detected many times. This chain joins TRBV7-6 and TRBJ1-4, with no clear D. Per germline, CDR1 SGHVS and CDR2 FNYEAQ. Between the trimmed V and J ends, which lost 6 bases and 8 bases, there was a span of 16 bases. The CDR3 extends over 14 amino acids. In DNA, the CDR3 is TGTGCCAGCAGTCCCACGCGAGCTGTAGAAAAACTGTTTTTT. Its translation is CASSPTRAVEKLFF.

This clonotype occurred many times. The rearrangement links TRBV6-2 or TRBV6-3 to TRBJ2-5; 13 nucleotides line up with TRBD2. The CDR3 spans 21 residues. Germline V gene sequence: CDR1 MNHEY, CDR2 SVGEGT. V lost 5 bases to trimming and J lost 6 bases; unmatched junction nucleotides: 24. The DNA of the CDR3 is TGTGCCAGCAGTCCTCCCCCACAACTAGCGGGAGGGCCGAGGAAGACTAAGACCCAGTACTTC. It yields the protein CASSPPPQLAGGPRKTKTQYF.

This clonotype was observed many times. The gene calls are TRBV7-2 and TRBJ1-2; D is ambiguous. CDR1 and CDR2 from the germline V gene are SGHTA and FQGNSA. CDR3 length: 13 amino acids. Trimming took off 3 bases at V and 8 bases at J, with 13 bases between the two ends. CDR3 amino acids: CASSFPGPRGYTF. The DNA for the CDR3 is TGTGCCAGCAGCTTTCCGGGTCCGCGGGGCTACACCTTC.

The sample holds many counts of this clonotype. CDR3 in DNA: TGTGCCTCCTGCGGGGGGGACTCCTACGAGCAGTACTTC. Translation: CASCGGDSYEQYF. V usage is TRBV6-2 or TRBV6-3 and J usage is TRBJ2-7; 9 bases map to TRBD2. The CDR3 contains 13 residues. Germline CDR1 reads MNHEY; CDR2 reads SVGEGT. The J segment lost 0 bases and the V segment lost 11 bases, leaving 5 bases of the junction unmatched.

In its sample, this clonotype was seen many times. The gene calls are TRBV7-2 and TRBJ1-5; unclear D gene. In germline, CDR1 is SGHTA, CDR2 FQGNSA. The CDR3 spans 14 residues. Trimming left V 1 base short and J 4 bases short, with 8 bases between. CDR3 in amino acids: CASSLGLNNQPQHF. The CDR3 DNA sequence: TGTGCCAGCAGCTTAGGGCTAAATAATCAGCCCCAGCATTTT.

A remark on this clonotype: This may come from a read error, since a much larger clone is one base off. The genes are TRBV6-5 and TRBJ2-7, with a weak D call TRBD2 (6 bases). CDR3 size: 14 residues. The germline V gene has CDR1 MNHEY and CDR2 SVGAGI. V lost 2 bases and J lost 2, with 10 bases in between. The CDR3 spells CASSYGRGPYEQYF. Here the CDR3 DNA reads TGTGCCAGCAGTTACGGGCGGGGCCCCTACGAGCAGTACTTC.

This clonotype showed up many times. J is TRBJ2-2 and V is TRBV7-2; 10 nucleotides match TRBD1. The CDR3 is 16 residues long. Looked up from germline, CDR1 is SGHTA and CDR2 is FQGNSA. V shed 5 bases, J shed 5 bases, and the junction held 8 bases outside the gene matches. DNA of the CDR3: TGTGCCAGCAGCCCGTGGGACAGGGGAAGGACCGGGGAGCTGTTTTTT. Its protein product is CASSPWDRGRTGELFF.